The rows below give T cell receptor beta chains drawn from one sample of a study of tumor-infiltrating lymphocytes in primary liver carcinoma. TCRdb ran MiXCR on the multiplex PCR reads and lists one entry per CDR3 protein. The sample carries about 100,000 distinct CDR3 sequences, 55% to 80% recorded once. Source material: liver tumor tissue from sampling region 2. The receptors here all came from a woman aged 55-70 years with primary liver carcinoma and hepatitis B virus infection. CDR3s include the opening cysteine and the closing phenylalanine or tryptophan. The D gene is left open where the match is weak. A clone size is listed for some rows: how often the clone was seen (once, few, many), or a class if it is expanded.

CDR3: CASSPPGQEEQYF
DNA: TGTGCCAGCTCACCACCCGGCCAGGAAGAGCAGTACTTC
size: -
V: TRBV18
D: -
length: 13
J: TRBJ2-7

CDR3: CVSSLREGGADTQYF
DNA: TGTGTCAGCAGCTTGCGGGAGGGGGGCGCAGATACGCAGTATTTC
size: -
V: TRBV11-2
D: TRBD2
length: 15
J: TRBJ2-3

CDR3: CAVTTGRHYGYTF
DNA: TGTGCCGTCACTACAGGGCGACACTATGGCTACACCTTC
size: -
V: TRBV6-5
D: -
length: 13
J: TRBJ1-2

CDR3: CVSSSTGSNTEAFF
DNA: TGTGTCAGCAGTTCAACAGGGTCGAACACTGAAGCTTTCTTT
size: -
V: TRBV12-3/TRBV12-4
D: -
length: 14
J: TRBJ1-1

CDR3: CASSWGRGPTDTQYF
DNA: TGCGCCAGCAGCTGGGGGAGGGGGCCCACAGATACGCAGTATTTT
size: few
V: TRBV5-1
D: -
length: 15
J: TRBJ2-3

CDR3: CASSRGRDSSYEQYF
DNA: TGTGCCAGCAGCCGAGGACGGGACAGCTCCTACGAGCAGTACTTC
size: -
V: TRBV5-1
D: TRBD1
length: 15
J: TRBJ2-7

CDR3: CASRFRTNTDTQHF
DNA: TGTGCCAGCAGATTCAGGACTAACACAGATACGCAGCATTTT
size: -
V: TRBV11-3
D: -
length: 14
J: TRBJ1-5

CDR3: CAISEYELTGNCGYTF
DNA: TGTGCCATCAGTGAGTACGAGTTGACAGGAAACTGTGGCTACACCTTC
size: -
V: TRBV10-3
D: -
length: 16
J: TRBJ1-2

CDR3: CSLEKRGPSVEQYF
DNA: TGCAGCCTTGAGAAGAGGGGACCCTCCGTCGAGCAGTACTTC
size: -
V: TRBV29-1
D: -
length: 14
J: TRBJ2-7

CDR3: CASTALGGLGETQYF
DNA: TGTGCCAGCACCGCCCTCGGGGGCCTCGGGGAGACCCAGTACTTC
size: many
V: TRBV6-6
D: -
length: 15
J: TRBJ2-5

CDR3: CASSQSRYSGGYEQYF
DNA: TGTGCCAGCAGCCAATCTCGGTATAGCGGGGGATACGAGCAGTACTTC
size: -
V: TRBV11-2
D: TRBD2
length: 16
J: TRBJ2-7

CDR3: CSATGSGTDTQYF
DNA: TGCAGCGCAACAGGGTCAGGCACAGATACGCAGTATTTT
size: many
V: TRBV29-1
D: -
length: 13
J: TRBJ2-3

CDR3: CASSQDRTSLNEQFF
DNA: TGTGCCAGCAGTCAAGATAGGACTAGCCTCAATGAGCAGTTCTTC
size: -
V: TRBV4-2
D: TRBD2
length: 15
J: TRBJ2-1

CDR3: CSATRIVNEKLFF
DNA: TGCAGCGCTACAAGGATAGTTAATGAAAAACTGTTTTTT
size: -
V: TRBV29-1
D: -
length: 13
J: TRBJ1-4

CDR3: CASKTGTGSSRAQHF
DNA: TGTGCCAGCAAGACCGGGACAGGATCGTCGCGGGCCCAGCATTTT
size: few
V: TRBV28
D: TRBD1
length: 15
J: TRBJ1-5

CDR3: CASSLTRVSAQYF
DNA: TGTGCCAGCAGTTTGACAAGGGTAAGTGCGCAGTATTTT
size: -
V: TRBV6-6
D: -
length: 13
J: TRBJ2-3

CDR3: CATSRVETDPGANVMTF
DNA: TGTGCCACCAGCAGAGTTGAAACAGATCCTGGGGCCAACGTCATGACTTTC
size: -
V: TRBV15
D: -
length: 17
J: TRBJ2-6

CDR3: CATWLAITGGLFF
DNA: TGTGCCACCTGGCTAGCGATCACCGGGGGACTGTTTTTT
size: -
V: TRBV12-3/TRBV12-4
D: -
length: 13
J: TRBJ2-2

CDR3: CAWSSGLASGELFF
DNA: TGTGCCTGGAGTTCAGGGTTAGCGTCCGGGGAGCTGTTTTTT
size: -
V: TRBV30
D: -
length: 14
J: TRBJ2-2

CDR3: CASGLVPTGAYEQYF
DNA: TGTGCCAGCGGCTTAGTCCCGACCGGGGCTTACGAGCAGTACTTC
size: -
V: TRBV11-2
D: -
length: 15
J: TRBJ2-7

CDR3: CASSSGGGGGYNEQFF
DNA: TGTGCCAGCAGCTCCGGTGGTGGCGGAGGCTACAATGAGCAGTTCTTC
size: few
V: TRBV4-2
D: -
length: 16
J: TRBJ2-1

CDR3: CASSLHTDSYNEQFF
DNA: TGTGCCAGCAGCTTACACACAGACTCTTACAATGAACAGTTCTTC
size: -
V: TRBV11-2
D: -
length: 15
J: TRBJ2-1

CDR3: CASGGQWEYNEQFF
DNA: TGTGCCAGCGGTGGACAGTGGGAATACAATGAGCAGTTCTTC
size: -
V: TRBV6-1
D: -
length: 14
J: TRBJ2-1

CDR3: CASILVPLRSTEKLFF
DNA: -
size: -
V: TRBV12-3/TRBV12-4
D: -
length: 16
J: TRBJ1-4

CDR3: CASTRHGGGEGGNGQFF
DNA: TGTGCCAGCACCCGACACGGGGGGGGAGAGGGGGGGAATGGGCAGTTCTTC
size: -
V: TRBV11-2
D: TRBD2
length: 17
J: TRBJ2-1

CDR3: CSAVTGLETQYF
DNA: TGCAGCGCTGTGACAGGGTTGGAGACCCAGTACTTC
size: many
V: TRBV29-1
D: TRBD1
length: 12
J: TRBJ2-5

CDR3: CASEQVREDMRYF
DNA: TGTGCCAGCGAACAGGTTCGTGAAGATATGCGGTATTTT
size: -
V: TRBV18
D: -
length: 13
J: TRBJ2-3

CDR3: CTSGSGQGLNDEQFF
DNA: TGTACTAGTGGTTCCGGACAGGGGCTTAACGATGAGCAGTTCTTC
size: -
V: TRBV12-5
D: TRBD1
length: 15
J: TRBJ2-1

CDR3: CAGSPGTDQNIQYF
DNA: TGCGCCGGCAGCCCGGGGACAGACCAAAACATTCAGTACTTC
size: -
V: TRBV5-4
D: TRBD1
length: 14
J: TRBJ2-4

CDR3: CVSSSSGDVGQYF
DNA: TGTGTCAGCAGTTCGTCAGGGGACGTGGGGCAGTACTTC
size: few
V: TRBV12-3/TRBV12-4
D: -
length: 13
J: TRBJ2-7

CDR3: CSVGNPGTREQYF
DNA: TGCAGCGTCGGCAACCCCGGAACAAGGGAGCAGTACTTC
size: -
V: TRBV29-1
D: -
length: 13
J: TRBJ2-7

CDR3: CSASSTDRYGYTF
DNA: TGCAGTGCTAGTTCCACGGACCGCTATGGCTACACCTTC
size: -
V: TRBV20-1
D: -
length: 13
J: TRBJ1-2

CDR3: CASSSRGTSGNKNIRYF
DNA: TGTGCCAGCAGTTCGAGAGGGACTAGCGGTAACAAAAACATTCGGTACTTC
size: -
V: TRBV11-1
D: TRBD2
length: 17
J: TRBJ2-4

CDR3: CANSYGTPNYDYTF
DNA: TGTGCCAACAGCTACGGGACACCAAACTATGACTACACCTTC
size: -
V: TRBV5-6
D: -
length: 14
J: TRBJ1-2

CDR3: CASSSRDTPGNTEAFF
DNA: TGTGCCAGCAGCTCTAGGGACACCCCGGGGAACACTGAAGCTTTCTTT
size: many
V: TRBV12-3/TRBV12-4
D: -
length: 16
J: TRBJ1-1

CDR3: CASSQVGQTYGNTMYF
DNA: TGTGCCAGCAGCCAAGTAGGGCAGACCTATGGAAACACCATGTATTTT
size: -
V: TRBV4-2
D: -
length: 16
J: TRBJ1-3